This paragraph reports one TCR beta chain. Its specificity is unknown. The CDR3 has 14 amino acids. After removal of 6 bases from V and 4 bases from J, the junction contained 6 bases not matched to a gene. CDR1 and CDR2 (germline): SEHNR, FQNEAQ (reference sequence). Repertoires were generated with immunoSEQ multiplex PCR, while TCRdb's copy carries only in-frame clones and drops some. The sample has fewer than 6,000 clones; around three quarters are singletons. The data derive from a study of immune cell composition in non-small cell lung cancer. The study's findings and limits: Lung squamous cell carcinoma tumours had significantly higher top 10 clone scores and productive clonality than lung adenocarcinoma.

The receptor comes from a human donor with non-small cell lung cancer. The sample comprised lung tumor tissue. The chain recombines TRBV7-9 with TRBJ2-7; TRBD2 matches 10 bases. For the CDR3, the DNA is TGTGCCAGCAGTACCCTAGCGGGAGAATACGAGCAGTACTTC. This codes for CASSTLAGEYEQYF.